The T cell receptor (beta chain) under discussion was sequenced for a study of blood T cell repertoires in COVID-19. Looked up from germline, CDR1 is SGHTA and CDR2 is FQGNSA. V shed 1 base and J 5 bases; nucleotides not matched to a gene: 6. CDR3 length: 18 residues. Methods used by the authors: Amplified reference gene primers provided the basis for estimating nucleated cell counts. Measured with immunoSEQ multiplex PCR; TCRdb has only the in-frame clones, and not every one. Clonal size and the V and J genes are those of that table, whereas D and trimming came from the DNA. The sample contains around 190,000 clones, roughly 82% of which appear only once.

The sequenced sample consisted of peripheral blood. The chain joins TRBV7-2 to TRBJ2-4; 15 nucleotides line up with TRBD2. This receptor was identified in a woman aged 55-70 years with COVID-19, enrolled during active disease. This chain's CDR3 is CASSLVGLAGGGENIQYF. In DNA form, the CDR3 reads TGTGCCAGCAGCTTAGTGGGACTAGCGGGAGGAGGGGAAAACATTCAGTACTTC. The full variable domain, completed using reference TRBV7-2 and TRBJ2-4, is GAGVSQSPSNKVTEKGKDVELRCDPISGHTALYWYRQSLGQGLEFLIYFQGNSAPDKSGLPSDRFSAERTGGSVSTLTIQRTQQEDSAVYLCASSLVGLAGGGENIQYFGAGTRLSVL.